This T cell receptor beta chain was sequenced for a study of blood T cell repertoires in COVID-19. The table came from immunoSEQ multiplex PCR; TCRdb's copy has only in-frame clones and leaves some out. The sample lists about 300,000 clones, about 88% occurring once. The count of this clone is one. Trimming took off 8 bases at V and 6 bases at J, with 10 bases between the two ends. In germline, CDR1 is MNHEY, CDR2 SVGAGI. CDR3 length: 11 amino acids. The clonotype comes from a human donor with COVID-19, enrolled during active disease. The donor label of this sample is uncertain. The chain links TRBV6-5 to TRBJ1-1; a possible D gene is TRBD1 (6 bases). The sample was peripheral blood. The CDR3 region is CASQGRAEAFF. The CDR3, as DNA: TGTGCCAGCCAGGGGAGGGCTGAAGCTTTCTTT.